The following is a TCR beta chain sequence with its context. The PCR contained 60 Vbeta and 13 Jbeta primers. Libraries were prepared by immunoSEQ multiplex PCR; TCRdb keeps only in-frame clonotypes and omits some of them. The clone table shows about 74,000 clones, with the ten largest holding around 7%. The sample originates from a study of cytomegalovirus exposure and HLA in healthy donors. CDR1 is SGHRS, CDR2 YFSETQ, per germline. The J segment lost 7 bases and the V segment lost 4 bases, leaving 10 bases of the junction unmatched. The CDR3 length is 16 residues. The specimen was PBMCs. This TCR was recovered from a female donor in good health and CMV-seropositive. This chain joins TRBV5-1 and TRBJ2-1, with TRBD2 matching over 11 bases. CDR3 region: CASSKVSASGGNEQFF. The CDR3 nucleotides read TGCGCCAGCAGCAAGGTGTCGGCTAGCGGGGGGAATGAGCAGTTCTTC.